A single sample gave rise to the 10 T cell receptor beta chains below, sequenced in a study of cytomegalovirus exposure and HLA in healthy donors. A multiplex PCR was run with 60 Vbeta primers and 13 Jbeta primers. Some clones are missing from TCRdb's copy, which holds only in-frame ones; the method was immunoSEQ multiplex PCR. Of 95,000 to 110,000 clones listed, more than 65% are singletons. Sequencing input: PBMCs. The source of these receptors is a woman younger than 35 in good health and CMV-seropositive.

This chain uses TRBV30 with TRBJ2-7; no definite D call. CDR1 is GTSNPN, CDR2 SVGIG, per germline (reference sequence). Trimming stripped 3 bases from V and 5 bases from J, with 17 bases between. The CDR3 runs 14 residues. The CDR3 sequence: CAWRSGVHMDEQYF. In DNA form, the CDR3 reads TGTGCCTGGAGGTCAGGCGTTCACATGGACGAGCAGTACTTC.

This clone was seen just once. The V call is TRBV29-1, the J call TRBJ2-1; TRBD2 might be the D (6 bases). Germline V CDR1 and CDR2: SQVTM, ANQGSEA. Trimming pared 6 bases from V and 4 bases from J, leaving 16 bases between. The CDR3 spans 14 residues. The CDR3 loop reads CSVGRDGRYNEQFF. For the CDR3, the DNA is TGCAGCGTAGGGCGGGACGGGCGATACAATGAGCAGTTCTTC.

The genes are TRBV7-3 and TRBJ1-1, with D perhaps matching TRBD1 (5 bases). The germline CDR1 and CDR2 sequences are SGHTA and FQGTGA. The CDR3 spans 14 residues. The V and J ends lost 3 bases and 2 bases respectively, with 10 bases between them. As DNA, the CDR3 is TGTGCCAGCAGCTTGGTAGGGGCCAACACTGAAGCTTTCTTT. Protein product: CASSLVGANTEAFF.

This clone was found once. The rearrangement joins TRBV5-1 to TRBJ2-1; D unclear. The germline V and J ends were trimmed by 1 base and 0 bases, with 11 bases remaining between them. CDR3 size: 16 residues. Germline loops: CDR1 SGHRS, CDR2 YFSETQ. This chain's CDR3 is CASSLFRGSSYNEQFF. CDR3 DNA sequence: TGCGCCAGCAGCTTGTTTCGCGGAAGCTCCTACAATGAGCAGTTCTTC.

The V call is TRBV18, the J call TRBJ1-2; D is uncertain. There are 13 residues in the CDR3. Germline assignment: CDR1 KGHSH and CDR2 LQKENI. Trimming removed 1 base at V and 4 bases at J, with 7 bases between. CDR3 DNA sequence: TGTGCCAGCTCACCACGTCAGGCCTATGGCTACACCTTC. Translation gives CASSPRQAYGYTF.

This clone was counted a few times. This rearrangement joins TRBV11-2 to TRBJ2-5; 9 nucleotides line up with TRBD2. This CDR3 region has 14 residues. V shed 3 bases and J 5 bases; nucleotides not matched to a gene: 4. Germline CDR1 and CDR2: SGHAT and FQNNGV. This CDR3 is CASSLAGGQETQYF. The CDR3 nucleotides are TGTGCCAGCAGCTTGGCGGGGGGGCAGGAGACCCAGTACTTC.

This clone was found a few times. The chain has TRBV2 and TRBJ1-1; weak D call: TRBD1 (5 bases). This CDR3 comprises 13 residues. CDR1 and CDR2 from the germline V gene are SNHLY and FYNNEI. V was clipped by 6 bases and J by 5 bases, with 13 bases between them. This CDR3 is CASRLRGGTEAFF. For the CDR3, the DNA is TGTGCCAGCAGACTCCGGGGGGGGACTGAAGCTTTCTTT.

The chain recombines TRBV6-6 with TRBJ2-7, with D possibly matching TRBD1 (5 bases). From germline, CDR1 is MNHNY and CDR2 SVGAGI (reference sequence). The V and J ends lost 0 bases and 2 bases respectively, with 14 bases between them. The CDR3 sequence is 16 residues long. The CDR3 protein is CASSYSNRQGAYEQYF. The CDR3 nucleotides are TGTGCCAGCAGTTACTCAAACAGACAAGGGGCCTACGAGCAGTACTTC.

CDR3 sequence: CASSDTGPPSYEQYF. CDR3 nucleotides: TGTGCCAGCAGCGATACAGGTCCACCCTCCTACGAGCAGTACTTC. The chain couples TRBV7-8 to TRBJ2-7; TRBD1 might be the D (5 bases). The germline V gene has CDR1 SGHVS and CDR2 FQNEAQ. The germline V and J ends were trimmed by 5 bases and 0 bases, with 14 bases remaining between them. This CDR3 spans 15 amino acids.

This chain joins TRBV19 and TRBJ1-1, with 7 nucleotides matching TRBD1. From germline, CDR1 is LNHDA and CDR2 SQIVND (reference sequence). V lost 7 bases, J lost 4 bases, and 15 bases stayed unmatched. The length of the CDR3 is 16 residues. CDR3 residues: CASTERQGRYSTEAFF. The CDR3, as DNA: TGTGCCAGTACCGAACGACAGGGACGTTATAGCACTGAAGCTTTCTTT.